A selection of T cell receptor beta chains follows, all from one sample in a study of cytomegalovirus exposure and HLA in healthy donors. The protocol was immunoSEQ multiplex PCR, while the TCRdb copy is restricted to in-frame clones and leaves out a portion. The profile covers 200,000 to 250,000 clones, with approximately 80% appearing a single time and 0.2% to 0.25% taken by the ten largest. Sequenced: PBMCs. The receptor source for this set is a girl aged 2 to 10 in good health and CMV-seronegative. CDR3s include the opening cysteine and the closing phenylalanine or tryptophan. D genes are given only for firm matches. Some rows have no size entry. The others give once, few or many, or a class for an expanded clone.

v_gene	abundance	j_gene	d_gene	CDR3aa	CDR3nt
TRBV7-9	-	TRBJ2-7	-	CASSLGSSGNEQYF	TGTGCCAGCAGCTTAGGGTCGTCAGGGAACGAGCAGTACTTC
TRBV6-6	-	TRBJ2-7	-	CASSTRHGTYEQYF	TGTGCCAGCAGTACGAGACACGGGACCTACGAGCAGTACTTC
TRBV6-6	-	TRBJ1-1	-	CASSRTNTEAFF	TGTGCCAGCAGTCGGACAAACACTGAAGCTTTCTTT
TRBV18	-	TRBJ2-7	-	CASSPQGKGYEQYF	TGTGCCAGCTCACCCCAGGGGAAGGGCTACGAGCAGTACTTC
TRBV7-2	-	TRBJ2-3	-	CASSLRRGGGTQYF	TGTGCCAGCAGCTTAAGAAGGGGAGGGGGTACGCAGTATTTT
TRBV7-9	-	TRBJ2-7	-	CSSSLAAHYEQYF	TGTTCCAGCAGCTTAGCGGCCCACTACGAGCAGTACTTC
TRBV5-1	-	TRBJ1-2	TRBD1	CASSSRGTGGLRNGYTF	TGCGCCAGCAGCTCCCGGGGGACAGGGGGCCTGAGGAATGGCTACACCTTC
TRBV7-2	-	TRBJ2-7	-	CASSSLGALLGEQYF	TGTGCCAGCAGCTCTTTGGGGGCCCTCCTAGGCGAGCAGTACTTC
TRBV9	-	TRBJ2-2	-	CASSVGQGATGELFF	TGTGCCAGCAGCGTAGGGCAGGGCGCCACCGGGGAGCTGTTTTTT
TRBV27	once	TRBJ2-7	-	CASSFRRSSYEQYF	TGTGCCAGCAGCTTCCGCAGAAGCTCCTACGAGCAGTACTTC
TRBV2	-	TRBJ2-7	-	CASSVEAFSYEQYF	TGTGCCAGCAGTGTAGAAGCTTTCTCCTACGAGCAGTACTTC
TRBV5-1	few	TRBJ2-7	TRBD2	CASSRGFGGGAYEQYF	TGCGCCAGCAGCCGTGGGTTTGGCGGGGGGGCCTACGAGCAGTACTTC
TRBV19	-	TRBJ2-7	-	CASSISRGRPYEQYF	TGTGCCAGTAGTATCAGCAGGGGCCGTCCGTACGAGCAGTACTTC
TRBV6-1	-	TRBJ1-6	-	CASGEDGSYNSPLHF	TGTGCCAGCGGGGAGGATGGGTCCTATAATTCACCCCTCCACTTT
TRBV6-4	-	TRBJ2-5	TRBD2	CASSDSSGGAETQYF	TGTGCCAGCAGTGACTCTAGCGGGGGGGCCGAGACCCAGTACTTC